This T cell receptor beta chain was observed in a study of blood T cell repertoires in COVID-19. Looked up from germline, CDR1 is MNHEY and CDR2 is SVGAGI. The CDR3 has 16 residues. The V end lost 2 bases, the J end lost 0 bases, and 13 bases lay between the germline ends. Only in-frame clones appear in the TCRdb table, and some are missing; sequencing was by immunoSEQ multiplex PCR. The table records approximately 200,000 clones, approximately 80% of them present only once. The specimen was PBMCs or T cells enriched from blood (not recorded which). This TCR derives from a man aged 35 to 55 who had recovered from COVID-19. This chain links TRBV6-5 with TRBJ1-1; tentative D call: TRBD1 (5 bases). The CDR3 region has the DNA TGTGCCAGCAGTTACGGCCCAGGGCCTATGAACACTGAAGCTTTCTTT. It specifies CASSYGPGPMNTEAFF.